This T cell receptor beta chain came from a study of breast tumors, draining lymph nodes, adjacent tissues. This clonotype was recorded many times. TCRdb fed the multiplex PCR reads into MiXCR, producing one record per CDR3 protein. The sample includes under 85,000 distinct CDR3 sequences, approximately 19% of them seen just once. Axillary draining lymph nodes of breast cancer patients supplied the node samples. Germline assignment: CDR1 SEHNR and CDR2 FQNEAQ (reference sequence). The ends were cut back, 0 bases at V and 5 bases at J, with 13 bases in the middle. This CDR3 is 15 amino acids long. This chain joins TRBV7-9 and TRBJ2-5, with D possibly TRBD2 on 6 matching bases. The TCR comes from a female donor with breast cancer. Some clones in this sample may be carry-over from other donors' samples. What was sequenced was axillary lymph node tissue. The DNA for the CDR3 is TGTGCCAGCAGCTTAGCTATGGGAGGTCGGGAGACCCAGTACTTC. Its translation is CASSLAMGGRETQYF.